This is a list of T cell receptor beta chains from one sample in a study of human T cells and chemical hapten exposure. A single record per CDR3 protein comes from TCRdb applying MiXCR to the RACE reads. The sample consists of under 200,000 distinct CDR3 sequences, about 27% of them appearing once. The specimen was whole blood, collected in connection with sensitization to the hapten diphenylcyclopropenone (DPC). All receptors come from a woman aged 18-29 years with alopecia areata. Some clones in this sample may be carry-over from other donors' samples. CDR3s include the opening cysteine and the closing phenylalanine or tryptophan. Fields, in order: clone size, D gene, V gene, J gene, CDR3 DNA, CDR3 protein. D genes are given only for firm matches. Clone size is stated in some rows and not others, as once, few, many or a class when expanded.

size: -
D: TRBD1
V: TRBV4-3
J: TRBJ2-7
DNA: TGCGCCAGCAGCAAGACCGGGACAGGAGACTACGAGCAGTACTTC
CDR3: CASSKTGTGDYEQYF

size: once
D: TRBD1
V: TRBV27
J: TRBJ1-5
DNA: TGTGCCAGCAGTCCTACAGGGGATCAGCCCCAGCATTTT
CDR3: CASSPTGDQPQHF

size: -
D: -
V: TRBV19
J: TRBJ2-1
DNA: TGTGCCAGCACTTGGACATTCCTTCCCGATGAGCAGTTCTTC
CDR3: CASTWTFLPDEQFF

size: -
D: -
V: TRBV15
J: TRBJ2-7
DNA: TGTGCCACCAGCAGAGCGGGCACGTACGAGCAGTACTTC
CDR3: CATSRAGTYEQYF

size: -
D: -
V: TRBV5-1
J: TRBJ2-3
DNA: TGCGCCAGCAACCGATTTCGACGCACAAGCACAGATACGCAGTATTTT
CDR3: CASNRFRRTSTDTQYF

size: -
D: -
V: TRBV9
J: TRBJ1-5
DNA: TGTGCCAGCAGCGTAGGCGCGGGGGGCAGCCAGCCCCAGCATTTT
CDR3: CASSVGAGGSQPQHF

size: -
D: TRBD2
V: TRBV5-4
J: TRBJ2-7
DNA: TGTGCCAGCAGTTTGAACCGGGGGGCCTACGAGCAGTACTTC
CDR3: CASSLNRGAYEQYF

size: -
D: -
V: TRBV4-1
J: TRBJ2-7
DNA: TGCGCCAGCAGCCAAGAGAATGCAGGGAGGACCTACGAGCAGTACTTC
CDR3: CASSQENAGRTYEQYF

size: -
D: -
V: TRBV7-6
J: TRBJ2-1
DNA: TGTGCCAGCAGCTTAGGAGGGGGATTTTACAATGAGCAGTTCTTC
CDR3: CASSLGGGFYNEQFF

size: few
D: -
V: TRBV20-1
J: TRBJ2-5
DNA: TGCAGTGCTAGACAGCTAGCGTCATTGGAGACCCAGTACTTC
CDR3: CSARQLASLETQYF

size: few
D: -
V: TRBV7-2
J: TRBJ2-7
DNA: TGTGCCAGCAGCTTCCGCGGGGCGGGATCCTACGAGCAGTACTTC
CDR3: CASSFRGAGSYEQYF

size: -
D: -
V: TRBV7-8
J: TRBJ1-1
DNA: TGTGCCAGCAGCTTAAGGGGGTCCCGGAACACTGAAGCTTTCTTT
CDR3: CASSLRGSRNTEAFF

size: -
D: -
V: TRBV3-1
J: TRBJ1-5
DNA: TGTGCCAGCAGCCAAGACCCGGGTTTGAGCAATCAGCCCCAGCATTTT
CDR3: CASSQDPGLSNQPQHF

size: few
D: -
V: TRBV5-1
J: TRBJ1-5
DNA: TGCGCCAGCAGCATACACCCCGGGCCCGATCAGCCCCAGCATTTT
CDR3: CASSIHPGPDQPQHF

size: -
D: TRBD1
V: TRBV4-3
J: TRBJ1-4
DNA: TGCGCCAGCAGCCTGAGACAGGGAAGCGAAAAACTGTTTTTT
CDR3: CASSLRQGSEKLFF

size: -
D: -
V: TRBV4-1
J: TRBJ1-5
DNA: TGCGCCAGCAGACTATCTCCTGGGGGGCGTCAGCCCCAGCATTTT
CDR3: CASRLSPGGRQPQHF

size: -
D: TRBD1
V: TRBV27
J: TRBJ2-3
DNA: TGTGCCAGCAGTTTAAGCAGGACAGGGCACACAGATACGCAGTATTTT
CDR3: CASSLSRTGHTDTQYF

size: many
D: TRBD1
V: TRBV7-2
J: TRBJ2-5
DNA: TGTGCCAGCAGCTTAGTGGACAGGGCCCAGGAGACCCAGTACTTC
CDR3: CASSLVDRAQETQYF

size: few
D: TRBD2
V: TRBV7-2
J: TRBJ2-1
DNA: TGTGCCAGCAGCATAGCGGGACTAGCGGGAGAGTTCTTC
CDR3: CASSIAGLAGEFF

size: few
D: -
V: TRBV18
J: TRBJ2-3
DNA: TGTGCCAGCTCACCAGTGGATACGCAGTATTTT
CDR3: CASSPVDTQYF

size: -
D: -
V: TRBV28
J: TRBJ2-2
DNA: TGTGCCAGCGGTAGCCTCCTCCAAAGTGGAACCGGGGAGCTGTTTTTT
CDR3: CASGSLLQSGTGELFF

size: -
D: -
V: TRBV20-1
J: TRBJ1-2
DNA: TGCAGTGCTAGCTACACCTTCCGGGACTATGGCTACACCTTC
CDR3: CSASYTFRDYGYTF

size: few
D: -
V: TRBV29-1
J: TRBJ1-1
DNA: TGCAGCGTTGGGGCAGACGGTGAAGCTTTCTTT
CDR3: CSVGADGEAFF

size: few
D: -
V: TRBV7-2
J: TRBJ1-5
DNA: TGTGCCAGCAGCTTACAGGCAGGCAATCAGCCCCAGCATTTT
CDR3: CASSLQAGNQPQHF

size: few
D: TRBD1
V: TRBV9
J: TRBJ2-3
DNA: TGTGCCAGCAGCGTAGAGGGGGCAGCGCCAGATACGCAGTATTTT
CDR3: CASSVEGAAPDTQYF

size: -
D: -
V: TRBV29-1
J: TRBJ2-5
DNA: TGCAGCGTCGCGAGCGGAGAAGAGACCCAGTACTTC
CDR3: CSVASGEETQYF

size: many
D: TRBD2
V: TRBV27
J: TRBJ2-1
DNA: TGTGCCACTTGGGGACTAGCATGGGGTGAGCAGTTCTTC
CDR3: CATWGLAWGEQFF

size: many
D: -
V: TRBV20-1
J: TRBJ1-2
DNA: TGCAGTGCTAGAGTTAAAGGGGACCTTAACTATGGCTACACCTTC
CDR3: CSARVKGDLNYGYTF

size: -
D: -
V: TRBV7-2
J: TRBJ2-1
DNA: TGTGCCAGCAGCTCCCTCCTAGGGAGCTACAATGAGCAGTTCTTC
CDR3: CASSSLLGSYNEQFF

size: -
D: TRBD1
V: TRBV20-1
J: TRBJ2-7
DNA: TGCAGTGCGCGTACCTGGACAGGGTTCCGGGGCTACGAGCAGTACTTC
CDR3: CSARTWTGFRGYEQYF

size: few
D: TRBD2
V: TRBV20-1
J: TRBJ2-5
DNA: TGCAGTGCTAGACCGGGACTACAAGAGACCCAGTACTTC
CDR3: CSARPGLQETQYF

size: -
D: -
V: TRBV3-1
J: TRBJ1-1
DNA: TGTGCCAGCAGCCAACCGGGTAGGACTGAAGCTTTCTTT
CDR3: CASSQPGRTEAFF

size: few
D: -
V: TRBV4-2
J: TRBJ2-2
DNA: TGTGCCAGCAGCCAAAGGGGCGGGGAGCTGTTTTTT
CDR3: CASSQRGGELFF

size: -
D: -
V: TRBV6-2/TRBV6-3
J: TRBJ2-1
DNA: TGTGCCAGCACTAGCCGGGGTGAGCAGTTCTTC
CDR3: CASTSRGEQFF

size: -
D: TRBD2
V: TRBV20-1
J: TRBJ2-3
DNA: TGCAGTGCTAGAACGGGACTAGCGGGGGGCACAGATACGCAGTATTTT
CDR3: CSARTGLAGGTDTQYF

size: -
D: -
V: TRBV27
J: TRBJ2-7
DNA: TGTGCCAGCAGTTTATCGACGGGGTACCACGAGCAGTACTTC
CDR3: CASSLSTGYHEQYF

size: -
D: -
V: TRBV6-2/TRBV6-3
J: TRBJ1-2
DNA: TGTGCCAGCAGTTACAGTACAGGGTCCGGTGGCTACACCTTC
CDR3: CASSYSTGSGGYTF